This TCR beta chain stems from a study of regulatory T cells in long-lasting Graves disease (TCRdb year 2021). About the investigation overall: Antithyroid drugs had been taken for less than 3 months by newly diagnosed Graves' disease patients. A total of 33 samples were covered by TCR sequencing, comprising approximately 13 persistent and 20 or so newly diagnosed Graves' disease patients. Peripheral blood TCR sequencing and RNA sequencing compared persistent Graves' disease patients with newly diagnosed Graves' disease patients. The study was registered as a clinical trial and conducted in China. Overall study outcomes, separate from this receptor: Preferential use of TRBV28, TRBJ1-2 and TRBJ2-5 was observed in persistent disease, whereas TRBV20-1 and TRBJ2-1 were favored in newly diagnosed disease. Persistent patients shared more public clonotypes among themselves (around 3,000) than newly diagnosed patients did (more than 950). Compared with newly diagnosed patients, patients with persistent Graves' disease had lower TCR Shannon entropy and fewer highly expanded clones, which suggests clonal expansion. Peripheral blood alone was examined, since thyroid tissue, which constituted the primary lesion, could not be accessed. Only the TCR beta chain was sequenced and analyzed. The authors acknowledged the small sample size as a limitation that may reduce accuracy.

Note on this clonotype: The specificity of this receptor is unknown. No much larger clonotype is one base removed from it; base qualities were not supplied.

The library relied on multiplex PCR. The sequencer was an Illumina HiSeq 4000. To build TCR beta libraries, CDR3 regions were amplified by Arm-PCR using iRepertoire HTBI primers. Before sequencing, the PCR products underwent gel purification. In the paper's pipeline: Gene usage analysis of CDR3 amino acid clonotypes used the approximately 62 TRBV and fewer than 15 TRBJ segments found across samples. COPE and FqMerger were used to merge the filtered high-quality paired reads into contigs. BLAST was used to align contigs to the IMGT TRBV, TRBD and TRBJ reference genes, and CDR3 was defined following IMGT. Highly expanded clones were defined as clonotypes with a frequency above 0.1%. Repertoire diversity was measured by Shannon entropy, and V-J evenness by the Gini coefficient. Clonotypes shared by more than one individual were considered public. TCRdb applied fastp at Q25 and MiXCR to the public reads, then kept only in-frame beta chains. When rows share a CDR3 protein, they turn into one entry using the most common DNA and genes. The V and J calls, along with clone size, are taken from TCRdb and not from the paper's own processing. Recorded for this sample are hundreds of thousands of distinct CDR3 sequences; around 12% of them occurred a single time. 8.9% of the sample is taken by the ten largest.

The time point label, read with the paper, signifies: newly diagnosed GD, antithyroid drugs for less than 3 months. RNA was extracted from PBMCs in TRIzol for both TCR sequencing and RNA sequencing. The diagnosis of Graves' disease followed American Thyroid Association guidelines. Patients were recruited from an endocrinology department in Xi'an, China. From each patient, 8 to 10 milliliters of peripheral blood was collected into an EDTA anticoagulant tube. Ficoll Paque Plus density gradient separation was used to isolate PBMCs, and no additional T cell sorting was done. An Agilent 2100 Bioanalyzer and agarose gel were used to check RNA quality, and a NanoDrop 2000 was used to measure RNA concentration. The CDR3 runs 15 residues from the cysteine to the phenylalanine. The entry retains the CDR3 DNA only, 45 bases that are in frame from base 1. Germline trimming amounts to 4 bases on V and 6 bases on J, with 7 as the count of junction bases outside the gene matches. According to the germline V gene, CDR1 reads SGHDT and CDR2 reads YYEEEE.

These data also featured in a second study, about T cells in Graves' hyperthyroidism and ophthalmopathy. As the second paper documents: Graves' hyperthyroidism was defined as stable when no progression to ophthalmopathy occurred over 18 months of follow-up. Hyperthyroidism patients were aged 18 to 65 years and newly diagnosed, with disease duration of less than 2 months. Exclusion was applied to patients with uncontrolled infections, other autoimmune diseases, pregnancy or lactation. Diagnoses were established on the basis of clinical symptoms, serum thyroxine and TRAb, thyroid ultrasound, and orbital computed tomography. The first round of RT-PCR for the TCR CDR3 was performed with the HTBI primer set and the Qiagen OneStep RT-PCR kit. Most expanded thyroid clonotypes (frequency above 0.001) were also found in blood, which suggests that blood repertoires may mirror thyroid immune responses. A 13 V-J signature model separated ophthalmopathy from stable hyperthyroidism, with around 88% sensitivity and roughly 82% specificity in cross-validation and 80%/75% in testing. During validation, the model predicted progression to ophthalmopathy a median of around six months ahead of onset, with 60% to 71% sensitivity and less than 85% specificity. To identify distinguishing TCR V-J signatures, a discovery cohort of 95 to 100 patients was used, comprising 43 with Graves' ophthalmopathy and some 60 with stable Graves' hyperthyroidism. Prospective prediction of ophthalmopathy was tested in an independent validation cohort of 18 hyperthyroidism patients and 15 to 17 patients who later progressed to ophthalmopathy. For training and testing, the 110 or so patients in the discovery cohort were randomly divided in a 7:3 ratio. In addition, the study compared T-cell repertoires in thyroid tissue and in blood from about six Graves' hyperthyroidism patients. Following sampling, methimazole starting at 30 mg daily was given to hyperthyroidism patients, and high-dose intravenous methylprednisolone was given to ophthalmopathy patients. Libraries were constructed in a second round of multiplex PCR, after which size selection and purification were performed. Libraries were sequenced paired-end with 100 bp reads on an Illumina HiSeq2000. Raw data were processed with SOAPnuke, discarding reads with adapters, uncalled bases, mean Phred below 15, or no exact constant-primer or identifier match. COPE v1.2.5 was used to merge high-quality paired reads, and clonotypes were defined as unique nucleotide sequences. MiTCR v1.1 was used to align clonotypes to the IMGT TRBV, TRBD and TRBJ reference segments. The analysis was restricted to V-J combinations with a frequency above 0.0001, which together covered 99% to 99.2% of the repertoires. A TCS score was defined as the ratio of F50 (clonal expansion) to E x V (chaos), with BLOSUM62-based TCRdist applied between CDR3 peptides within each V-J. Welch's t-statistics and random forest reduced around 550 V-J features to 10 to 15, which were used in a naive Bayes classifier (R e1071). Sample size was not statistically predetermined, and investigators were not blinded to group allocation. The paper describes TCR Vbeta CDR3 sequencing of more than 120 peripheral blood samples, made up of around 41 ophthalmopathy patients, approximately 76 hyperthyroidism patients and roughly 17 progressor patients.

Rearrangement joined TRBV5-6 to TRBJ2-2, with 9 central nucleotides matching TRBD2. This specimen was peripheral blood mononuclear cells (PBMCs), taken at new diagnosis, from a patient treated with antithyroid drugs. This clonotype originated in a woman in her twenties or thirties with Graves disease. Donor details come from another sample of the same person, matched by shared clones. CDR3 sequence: CASSRGLARAGELFF. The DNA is TGTGCCAGCAGCCGGGGACTAGCCAGAGCCGGGGAGCTGTTTTTT. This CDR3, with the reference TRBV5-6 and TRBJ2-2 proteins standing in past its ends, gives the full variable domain DAGVTQSPTHLIKTRGQQVTLRCSPKSGHDTVSWYQQALGQGPQFIFQYYEEEERQRGNFPDRFSGHQFPNYSSELNVNALLLGDSALYLCASSRGLARAGELFFGEGSRLTVL.